This note documents a single T cell receptor beta chain sequence. Its target is unknown. The V gene's germline CDR1 is SGHRS and CDR2 YFSETQ. Trimming at V came to 0 bases and at J to 6 bases, leaving 4 bases not matched to a gene. The CDR3 is 15 residues long. These data come from a study of post-analysis software for immune sequencing data. General study points: Patients showed TRBV5-6, TRBV5-1 and TRBV20-1 among roughly five TRBV segments more frequent than in controls. Significantly lower normalized Chao1 diversity was found in patients with multiple sclerosis relative to controls.

Prepared libraries of TCR beta cDNA carried unique molecular identifiers. TCRdb reanalysed the PCR reads using MiXCR and keeps one entry per CDR3 protein. This table holds 380,000 or so distinct CDR3 sequences, roughly 36% found once. V gene TRBV5-1 combines with J gene TRBJ2-1; 9 bases line up with TRBD1. This receptor was taken from a girl between 10 and 17 years old with multiple sclerosis. The sequencing input was blood. The CDR3 protein is CASSLGDRDSNEQFF. In nucleotides, the CDR3 is TGCGCCAGCAGCTTGGGGGACAGGGACTCCAATGAGCAGTTCTTC.